The clone carrying this T cell receptor beta chain occurred many times. The antigen is undetermined. These data come from a study of T cells after yellow fever vaccination. Whole-study findings and limits: Subsequent to the booster, the majority of primary-vaccination clones reappeared (around 96% CD4, approximately 90% CD8).

Template-switching 5'RACE yielded the TCR cDNA; a universal primer site and UMIs were added in the process. TCRdb fed the 5' RACE reads into MiXCR, producing one record per CDR3 protein. The table has about 120,000 distinct CDR3 sequences, more than 5.5% seen once. The CDR3 spans 15 residues. Germline trimming cut 3 bases from V and 7 bases from J; bases unmatched to any gene: 10. Germline lookup yields CDR1 MGHRA and CDR2 YSYEKL. V is TRBV4-1 and J is TRBJ1-1, with 8 nucleotides matching TRBD1. This TCR came from a man younger than 35 who received the YFV17D yellow fever vaccine. The sample consisted of CD4+ T cells sorted from PBMCs, taken about 49 days after the first yellow fever vaccination. The CDR3 DNA follows: TGCGCCAGCAGCCAGCCCGACCGGGACAGGATTGAAGCTTTCTTT. Residues: CASSQPDRDRIEAFF.